The clone carrying this TCR beta chain has a single count. Its target is not known. The data are from a study of Graves' ophthalmopathy and Graves' hyperthyroidism. Study observations and caveats: At about 69% sensitivity and 72.22% specificity, the model predicted progression of the ophthalmopathy.

From germline, CDR1 is SGHVS and CDR2 FNYEAQ. The CDR3 covers 14 residues. The V segment lost 3 bases and the J segment 9 bases; nucleotides outside the gene matches: 6. Researchers took RNA transcripts and amplified TCR beta CDR3 regions from them. HTBI-primed first-round RT-PCR preceded second-round multiplex PCR. TCRdb reprocessed the multiplex PCR reads with MiXCR, giving one entry per CDR3 protein. This table holds 150,000 or so distinct CDR3 sequences, more than 30% found once. The chain has TRBV7-6 and TRBJ1-5, with 9 bases fitting TRBD1. This receptor was taken from a woman aged 40-49 years with Graves' ophthalmopathy. The sample taken for sequencing was peripheral blood. The CDR3 is CASSLRDRAGPQHF. The CDR3 DNA reads TGTGCCAGCAGCTTGAGGGACAGGGCTGGGCCCCAGCATTTT.